What follows describes a single T cell receptor (beta chain). This sample stems from a study of blood T cell repertoires in COVID-19. Study background: There were acute and convalescent COVID-19 samples, and they came from the United States, Italy and Spain. T cells, B-cell-depleted T cells, or PBMCs supplied cDNA or gDNA.

As handled by the study authors: For nucleated cells, counts were estimated from reference gene primer amplification. The method was immunoSEQ multiplex PCR; TCRdb's version includes in-frame clones alone and lacks a portion of them. The V and J calls and clone size were taken over from that table, and D and trimming were inferred from the DNA. The sample carries some 250,000 clones, 83% recorded once. This CDR3 has 17 amino acids. V shed 4 bases and J shed 4 bases, with 20 bases lying between them. Germline values: CDR1 SGHRS, CDR2 YFSETQ. This chain links TRBV5-1 with TRBJ2-2; the D gene is possibly TRBD2 (6 bases). Input material: peripheral blood. This TCR came from a man older than 75 with acute or convalescent COVID-19. As DNA, the CDR3 is TGCGCCAGCAGCGAAAGCACTAGCTTTTCCCTCACCGGGGAGCTGTTTTTT. It translates to CASSESTSFSLTGELFF.